A selection of T cell receptor beta chains follows, all from one sample in a study of shared clonotypes between healthy human individuals. The protocol was immunoSEQ multiplex PCR, while the TCRdb copy is restricted to in-frame clones and leaves out a portion. The sample lists 950,000 to 1,200,000 clones, roughly 80% occurring once. The sequenced sample was memory CD4+ T cells from PBMCs. Receptor source: a man aged 18 to 30 in good health. Some clones in this sample may be carry-over from other donors' samples. CDR3s include the opening cysteine and the closing phenylalanine or tryptophan. Each record gives: J gene, D gene, clone size, V gene, CDR3 protein, CDR3 DNA. The D gene is left open where the match is weak. For some rows the clone size is stated as once, few or many, or as a class when expanded; others skip it.

J: TRBJ2-1
D: TRBD2
size: -
V: TRBV7-8
CDR3: CASSLRLAGRFNEQFF
DNA: TGTGCCAGCAGCTTACGACTAGCGGGTAGGTTCAATGAGCAGTTCTTC

J: TRBJ1-1
D: -
size: -
V: TRBV5-8
CDR3: CASSLRGGMGNEAFF
DNA: TGTGCCAGCAGCCTGCGGGGGGGAATGGGGAATGAAGCTTTCTTT

J: TRBJ2-1
D: TRBD2
size: -
V: TRBV6-5
CDR3: CASRGLAVNEQFF
DNA: TGTGCCAGCAGGGGACTAGCGGTTAATGAGCAGTTCTTC

J: TRBJ2-1
D: -
size: -
V: TRBV11-3
CDR3: CASSLGGTLSYNEQFF
DNA: TGTGCCAGCAGCTTAGGCGGCACCCTCTCCTACAATGAGCAGTTCTTC

J: TRBJ2-2
D: -
size: -
V: TRBV9
CDR3: CASSFSDGRSGGELFF
DNA: TGTGCCAGCAGCTTTTCCGATGGGCGTTCAGGCGGGGAGCTGTTTTTT

J: TRBJ2-1
D: TRBD2
size: few
V: TRBV28
CDR3: CASRTPAGSSYNEQFF
DNA: TGTGCCAGCAGAACCCCAGCGGGAAGCTCCTACAATGAGCAGTTCTTC

J: TRBJ2-7
D: TRBD2
size: once
V: TRBV11-2
CDR3: CASSSSGAAFEQYF
DNA: TGTGCCAGCAGCTCGAGCGGGGCAGCCTTCGAGCAGTACTTC

J: TRBJ1-1
D: -
size: few
V: TRBV6-1
CDR3: CASSEGGAVTEAFF
DNA: TGTGCCAGCAGTGAAGGAGGGGCTGTGACTGAAGCTTTCTTT

J: TRBJ2-3
D: TRBD2
size: -
V: TRBV29-1
CDR3: CSVEGTSGQISTDTQYF
DNA: TGCAGCGTTGAAGGGACTAGCGGCCAGATCAGCACAGATACGCAGTATTTT

J: TRBJ2-6
D: TRBD2
size: -
V: TRBV28
CDR3: CASRGGSSGANVLTF
DNA: TGTGCCAGCAGGGGGGGGAGCTCTGGGGCCAACGTCCTGACTTTC

J: TRBJ2-6
D: -
size: -
V: TRBV7-2
CDR3: CASSLNGGANVLTF
DNA: TGTGCCAGCAGCTTAAACGGAGGGGCCAACGTCCTGACTTTC

J: TRBJ1-4
D: TRBD1
size: -
V: TRBV15
CDR3: CATSGTGTANEKLFF
DNA: TGTGCCACCAGCGGGACCGGGACAGCAAATGAAAAACTGTTTTTT

J: TRBJ2-7
D: TRBD2
size: once
V: TRBV5-1
CDR3: CASSLREGYEQYF
DNA: TGCGCCAGCAGCTTGAGGGAGGGCTACGAGCAGTACTTC

J: TRBJ2-3
D: TRBD2
size: -
V: TRBV5-4
CDR3: CASSLEASGVGTDTQYF
DNA: TGTGCCAGCAGCTTGGAGGCTAGCGGAGTAGGCACAGATACGCAGTATTTT

J: TRBJ2-2
D: -
size: -
V: TRBV9
CDR3: CASSVGGGHGELFF
DNA: TGTGCCAGCAGCGTGGGTGGTGGGCACGGGGAGCTGTTTTTT

J: TRBJ2-3
D: -
size: -
V: TRBV4-1
CDR3: CASSQVHGTDTQYF
DNA: TGCGCCAGCAGCCAAGTACATGGCACAGATACGCAGTATTTT

J: TRBJ1-1
D: -
size: -
V: TRBV10-3
CDR3: CAIAGVGITEAFF
DNA: TGTGCCATCGCGGGTGTTGGTATCACTGAAGCTTTCTTT

J: TRBJ2-7
D: -
size: -
V: TRBV5-4
CDR3: CASNGLVETEQYF
DNA: TGTGCCAGCAATGGGCTAGTCGAAACCGAGCAGTACTTC

J: TRBJ2-5
D: -
size: -
V: TRBV10-3
CDR3: CAIRGEETQYF
DNA: TGTGCCATCAGGGGGGAAGAGACCCAGTACTTC

J: TRBJ2-2
D: -
size: -
V: TRBV5-3
CDR3: CARSLRAPGVGGELFF
DNA: TGTGCCAGAAGCTTGAGGGCTCCAGGGGTGGGCGGGGAGCTGTTTTTT

J: TRBJ2-7
D: TRBD2
size: once
V: TRBV7-9
CDR3: CASSLASGTYEQYF
DNA: TGTGCCAGCAGCTTAGCTAGCGGGACCTACGAGCAGTACTTC

J: TRBJ2-3
D: -
size: -
V: TRBV18
CDR3: CASSSRRTTDTQYF
DNA: TGTGCCAGCTCATCCAGGAGGACCACAGATACGCAGTATTTT

J: TRBJ1-4
D: -
size: -
V: TRBV7-6
CDR3: CASSSSGSTNEKLFF
DNA: TGTGCCAGCAGTTCCTCGGGGTCAACTAATGAAAAACTGTTTTTT

J: TRBJ2-7
D: TRBD1
size: once
V: TRBV6-5
CDR3: CASGQGLRYEQYF
DNA: TGTGCCAGCGGACAGGGATTACGCTACGAGCAGTACTTC

J: TRBJ2-1
D: -
size: -
V: TRBV11-3
CDR3: CASSLDPYNEQFF
DNA: TGTGCCAGCAGCTTAGATCCATACAATGAGCAGTTCTTC

J: TRBJ1-5
D: -
size: -
V: TRBV6-5
CDR3: CASSYSRVWPQHF
DNA: TGTGCCAGCAGTTACTCTCGGGTTTGGCCCCAGCATTTT

J: TRBJ1-1
D: -
size: -
V: TRBV7-9
CDR3: CASSDQTRNSEAFF
DNA: TGTGCCAGCAGCGACCAAACCCGTAACAGCGAAGCTTTCTTT

J: TRBJ1-1
D: -
size: few
V: TRBV6-1
CDR3: CASTDVSPDF
DNA: TGTGCCAGCACCGACGTCTCTCCGGACTTT